The 15 T cell receptor beta chains listed next were all sequenced from one sample in a study of prognosis after radiotherapy for stage I lung cancer. The genomic DNA TCR beta CDR3 region underwent two rounds of multiplex PCR. Amplification in first-round PCR relied on primers specific to each TRBV and TRBJ gene. TCRdb fed the multiplex PCR reads into MiXCR, producing one record per CDR3 protein. The sample contains 45,000 to 70,000 distinct CDR3 sequences, about 30% of which appear only once. The starting material was PBMCs, obtained before or after stereotactic body radiation therapy (not recorded which). All receptors derive from a donor over 45 with non-small cell lung cancer.

There are many counts of this clonotype. The chain uses TRBV6-1 and TRBJ1-5, with D possibly being TRBD1 (5 bases). Per the germline V gene, CDR1 is MNHNS and CDR2 is SASEGT. This CDR3 has 15 amino acids. Trimming left V 2 bases short and J 7 bases short, with 15 bases between. The CDR3 here is CASSELGTVYQPQHF. DNA for the CDR3: TGTGCCAGCAGTGAACTCGGGACCGTTTACCAGCCCCAGCATTTT.

This clonotype was observed many times. This chain links TRBV6-1 with TRBJ2-5; no clear D. Germline lookup yields CDR1 MNHNS and CDR2 SASEGT. The V end lost 6 bases, the J end lost 5 bases, and 10 bases lay between the germline ends. The CDR3 spans 12 residues. The CDR3 nucleotides are TGTGCCAGCAGGGCCTCCGGGGAGACCCAGTACTTC. This codes for CASRASGETQYF.

This clonotype was counted at least ten times. The J gene is TRBJ1-5, the V gene TRBV19, with D possibly being TRBD1 (5 bases). The germline V gene encodes CDR1 LNHDA and CDR2 SQIVND (reference sequence). Trimming shortened V by 11 bases and J by 2 bases, and 10 bases separated the two germline ends. The CDR3 has 12 residues. Here the CDR3 reads CAGGGGNQPQHF. The CDR3 DNA reads TGTGCCGGGGGTGGGGGCAATCAGCCCCAGCATTTT.

This clonotype was detected many times. This CDR3 reads CASSLDTSGGTTDTQYF. The CDR3 DNA sequence: TGCGCCAGCAGCTTGGACACTAGCGGGGGGACCACAGATACGCAGTATTTT. The genes are TRBV5-1 and TRBJ2-3; 12 positions match TRBD2. V trimming: 0 bases; J trimming: 2 bases; junction bases outside the gene matches: 4. The germline V gene has CDR1 SGHRS and CDR2 YFSETQ. The CDR3 has 17 amino acids.

Comments on this clonotype: A read error may account for a junction end that differs from germline. The CDR3 nucleotides are TGTGCCAGCAGCCAAGTCAGTAATTCACACCTCAACTTT. It specifies CASSQVSNSHLNF. This rearrangement joins TRBV14 to TRBJ1-6; D gene uncertain. Germline V gives CDR1 SGHDN, CDR2 FVKESK. This CDR3 comprises 13 residues. The full variable domain, completed using reference TRBV14 and TRBJ1-6, is EAGVTQFPSHSVIEKGQTVTLRCDPISGHDNLYWYRRVMGKEIKFLLHFVKESKQDESGMPNNRFLAERTGGTYSTLKVQPAELEDSGVYFCASSQVSNSHLNFGNGTRLTVT.

As to this clonotype: A much larger clone is a single base away; this may be a read error. The rearrangement links TRBV18 to TRBJ1-1; perhaps TRBD1 as D (5 bases). Germline CDR1 KGHSH, CDR2 LQKENI. V lost 5 bases and J 12 bases, leaving 13 bases between the germline ends. This CDR3 spans 11 amino acids. In DNA, the CDR3 is TGTGCCAGCTCAGACGGGGCGGGCACTTTCTTT. Translating gives CASSDGAGTFF. Combining the CDR3 with reference TRBV18 and TRBJ1-1 gives the whole variable domain NAGVMQNPRHLVRRRGQEARLRCSPMKGHSHVYWYRQLPEEGLKFMVYLQKENIIDESGMPKERFSAEFPKEGPSILRIQQVVRGDSAAYFCASSDGAGTFFGQGTRLTVV.

This clonotype has at least ten counts. The chain links TRBV12-3 or TRBV12-4 to TRBJ1-1; D is ambiguous. This CDR3 comprises 12 residues. The germline V and J ends were trimmed by 2 bases and 8 bases, with 9 bases remaining between them. CDR3 amino acids: CASSLSGLEAFF. In DNA, the CDR3 is TGTGCCAGCAGTTTATCTGGACTAGAAGCTTTCTTT.

This clonotype occurred many times. In DNA, the CDR3 is TGTGCCAGCAGCGTGCGTCCCGGGACTAGCGGGGGAGGCACAGATACGCAGTATTTT. Protein product: CASSVRPGTSGGGTDTQYF. The chain is built from TRBV9 and TRBJ2-3; 14 bases are a match to TRBD2. Trimming cost V 2 bases and J 1 base; bases outside gene matches: 9. Germline assignment: CDR1 SGDLS and CDR2 YYNGEE. The length of the CDR3 is 19 residues.

Relative to its sample, this clonotype is medium-sized. The chain has TRBV6-2 or TRBV6-3 and TRBJ1-6; the D gene is possibly TRBD1 (5 bases). V shed 2 bases and J shed 7 bases, with 12 bases lying between them. The CDR3 consists of 15 residues. Germline CDR1 reads MNHEY; CDR2 reads SVGEGT. As DNA, the CDR3 is TGTGCCAGCAGTTACGGGGCAGCCTCCAATTCACCCCTCCACTTT. Amino acids: CASSYGAASNSPLHF.

On this clonotype: This may stem from a read error, because a much larger clone lies one nucleotide away. This chain joins TRBV3-1 and TRBJ1-1; TRBD1 aligns across 7 bases. The CDR3 totals 15 residues. Germline lookup yields CDR1 LGHDT and CDR2 YNNKEL (reference sequence). The CDR3 here is CVSRPGQALNTEAFF. CDR3 DNA sequence: TGTGTCAGCAGACCCGGACAGGCTTTGAACACTGAAGCTTTCTTT.

This clonotype has only one observation. This sequence joins TRBV6-1 and TRBJ2-7; the match to TRBD2 covers 7 bases. CDR3 length: 17 amino acids. Looked up from germline, CDR1 is MNHNS and CDR2 is SASEGT. V trimming: 7 bases; J trimming: 3 bases; junction bases outside the gene matches: 18. The CDR3 sequence: CASIGGTSPAVDYEQYF. The CDR3 nucleotides are TGTGCCAGCATCGGGGGGACCTCGCCGGCAGTGGACTACGAGCAGTACTTC.

This clonotype was counted many times. The chain combines TRBV18 with TRBJ2-2; 8 nucleotides match TRBD1. The germline V gene encodes CDR1 KGHSH and CDR2 LQKENI. The V segment lost 3 bases and the J segment 6 bases; nucleotides outside the gene matches: 3. CDR3 length: 14 residues. The CDR3 DNA reads TGTGCCAGCTCACCCCGGACAGGGTCCGGGGAGCTGTTTTTT. It encodes CASSPRTGSGELFF.

Of note for this clonotype: This could be a read error, since a much larger clone is one nucleotide away. This chain links TRBV7-3 with TRBJ2-5; no clear D. CDR3 size: 13 residues. Germline V lookup: CDR1 SGHTA, CDR2 FQGTGA. As DNA, the CDR3 is TGTGCCAGCAGCCGTGGGGTTCAAGAGACCCATTACTTC. Translation: CASSRGVQETHYF.

At least ten counts were recorded for this clonotype. The CDR3 sequence: CAWSVDGARGNEQFF. The CDR3 region has the DNA TGTGCCTGGAGTGTAGACGGTGCTAGAGGCAATGAGCAGTTCTTC. The chain joins TRBV30 to TRBJ2-1; no definite D call. V was clipped by 0 bases and J by 6 bases, with 15 bases between them. The CDR3 covers 15 residues. Germline V CDR1 and CDR2: GTSNPN, SVGIG (reference sequence).

The sample holds many counts of this clonotype. V usage is TRBV7-3 and J usage is TRBJ2-2; 8 nucleotides agree with TRBD1. From germline, CDR1 is SGHTA and CDR2 FQGTGA. The V gene end was trimmed by 5 bases and the J gene end by 3 bases; junction bases not matched to a gene: 11. The length of the CDR3 is 17 residues. The CDR3 sequence: CASSTAGGPGDTGELFF. CDR3 DNA sequence: TGTGCCAGCAGCACGGCAGGGGGCCCCGGGGACACCGGGGAGCTGTTTTTT.